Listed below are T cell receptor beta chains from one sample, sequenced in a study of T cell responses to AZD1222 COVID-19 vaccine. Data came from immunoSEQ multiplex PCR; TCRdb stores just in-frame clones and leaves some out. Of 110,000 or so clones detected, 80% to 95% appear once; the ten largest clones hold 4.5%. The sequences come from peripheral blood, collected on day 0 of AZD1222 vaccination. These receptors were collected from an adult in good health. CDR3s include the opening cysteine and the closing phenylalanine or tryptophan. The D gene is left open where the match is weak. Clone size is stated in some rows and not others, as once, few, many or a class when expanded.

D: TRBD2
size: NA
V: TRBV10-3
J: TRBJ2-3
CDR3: CATSGGLMDTQYF
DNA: TGTGCCACCTCGGGGGGGTTGATGGATACGCAGTATTTT

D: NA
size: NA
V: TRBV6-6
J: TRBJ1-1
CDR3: CASSFEQGRAFF
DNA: TGTGCCAGCAGTTTTGAACAGGGCAGGGCTTTCTTT

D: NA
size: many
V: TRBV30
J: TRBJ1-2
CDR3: CAWSLGTHGYTF
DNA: TGTGCCTGGAGCCTGGGGACCCATGGCTACACCTTC

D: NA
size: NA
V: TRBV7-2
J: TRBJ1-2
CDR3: CASSSLGRTYGYTF
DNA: TGTGCCAGCAGCTCTCTTGGACGGACCTATGGCTACACCTTC

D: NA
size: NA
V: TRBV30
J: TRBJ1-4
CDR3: CAWSADIVGEKLFF
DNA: TGTGCCTGGAGTGCGGACATAGTAGGTGAAAAACTGTTTTTT

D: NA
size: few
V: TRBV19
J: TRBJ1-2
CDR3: CASSRAVDYGYTF
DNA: TGTGCCAGTAGCCGAGCGGTGGACTATGGCTACACCTTC

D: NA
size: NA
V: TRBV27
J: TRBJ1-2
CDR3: CASSSSGARGGYTF
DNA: TGTGCCAGCAGTTCCTCCGGGGCTAGGGGAGGCTACACCTTC

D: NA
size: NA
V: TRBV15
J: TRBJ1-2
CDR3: CATGRRHDYGYTF
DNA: TGTGCCACCGGGCGGAGGCACGACTATGGCTACACCTTC

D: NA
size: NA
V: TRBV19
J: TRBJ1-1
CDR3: CASSMWAEAFF
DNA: TGTGCCAGTAGTATGTGGGCTGAAGCTTTCTTT

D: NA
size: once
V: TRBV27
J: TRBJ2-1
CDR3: CASSLYGGRPHEQFF
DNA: TGTGCCAGCAGTTTATACGGGGGGCGTCCCCATGAGCAGTTCTTC

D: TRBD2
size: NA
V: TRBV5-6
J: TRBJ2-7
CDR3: CASSLFGFLGGNYEQYF
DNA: TGTGCCAGCAGCTTGTTTGGTTTTCTCGGGGGGAACTACGAGCAGTACTTC

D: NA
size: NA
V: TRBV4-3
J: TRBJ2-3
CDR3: CASSQDVYGGRTDTQYF
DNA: TGCGCCAGCAGCCAAGATGTATACGGGGGGCGGACAGATACGCAGTATTTT

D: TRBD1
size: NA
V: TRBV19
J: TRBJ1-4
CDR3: CASRGTGGREKLFF
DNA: TGTGCCAGTAGGGGGACAGGGGGAAGGGAAAAACTGTTTTTT

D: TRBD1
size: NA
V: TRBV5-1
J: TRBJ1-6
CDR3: CASSSGDSANSPLHF
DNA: TGCGCCAGCAGCTCGGGGGACAGCGCAAATTCACCCCTCCACTTT

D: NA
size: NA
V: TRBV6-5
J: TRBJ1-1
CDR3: CASLLLGTEAFF
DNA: TGTGCCAGCCTCTTATTAGGGACTGAAGCTTTCTTT

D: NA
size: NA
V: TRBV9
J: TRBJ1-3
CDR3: CASSSPGFSGNTIYF
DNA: TGTGCCAGCAGCTCCCCAGGCTTTTCTGGAAACACCATATATTTT

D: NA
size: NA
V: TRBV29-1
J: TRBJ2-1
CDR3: CSAEPVSSYNEQFF
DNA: TGCAGCGCCGAACCAGTGAGCTCCTACAATGAGCAGTTCTTC

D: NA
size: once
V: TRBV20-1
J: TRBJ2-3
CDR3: CSAPRAVTQYF
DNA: TGCAGTGCTCCCAGGGCAGTTACGCAGTATTTT

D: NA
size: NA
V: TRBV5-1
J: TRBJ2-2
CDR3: CASSLYRGTGELFF
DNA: TGCGCCAGCAGCTTGTACCGGGGCACCGGGGAGCTGTTTTTT

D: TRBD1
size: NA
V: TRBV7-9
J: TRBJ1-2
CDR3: CASSRTGGSGYTF
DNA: TGTGCCAGCAGCCGGACAGGGGGCTCTGGCTACACCTTC

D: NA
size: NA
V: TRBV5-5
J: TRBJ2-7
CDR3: CASSFSSTEQYF
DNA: TGTGCCAGCAGCTTCTCGAGTACTGAGCAGTACTTC

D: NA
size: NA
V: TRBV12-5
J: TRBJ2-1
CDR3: CASGLVPPMRQFF
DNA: TGTGCTAGTGGTTTGGTCCCCCCAATGAGGCAGTTCTTC

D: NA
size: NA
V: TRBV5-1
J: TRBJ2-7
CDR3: CASSLGGGISSYEQYF
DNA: TGCGCCAGCAGCTTGGGTGGGGGCATAAGCTCCTACGAGCAGTACTTC

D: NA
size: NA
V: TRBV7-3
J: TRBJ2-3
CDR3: CASSLTDTQYF
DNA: TGTGCCAGCAGCCTTACAGATACGCAGTATTTT

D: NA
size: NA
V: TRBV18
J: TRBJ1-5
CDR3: CASSPQASNQPQHF
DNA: TGTGCCAGCTCACCACAGGCTAGCAATCAGCCCCAGCATTTT

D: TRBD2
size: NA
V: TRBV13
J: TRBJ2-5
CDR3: CASSLGLAGGVETQYF
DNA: TGTGCCAGCAGCTTAGGACTAGCGGGGGGTGTGGAGACCCAGTACTTC

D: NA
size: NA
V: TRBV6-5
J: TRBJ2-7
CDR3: CATSTPGDEQYF
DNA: TGTGCCACTTCCACTCCGGGGGACGAGCAGTACTTC

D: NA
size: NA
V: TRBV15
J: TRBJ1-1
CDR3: CATSSRGTNTEAFF
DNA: TGTGCCACCAGCAGTCGAGGGACGAACACTGAAGCTTTCTTT

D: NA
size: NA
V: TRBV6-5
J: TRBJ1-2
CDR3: CASSRALGGAGGYTF
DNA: TGTGCCAGCAGTCGGGCTTTGGGGGGGGCTGGTGGCTACACCTTC

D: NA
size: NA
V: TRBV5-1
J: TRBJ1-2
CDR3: CASSLGLLDNKAYGYTF
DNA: TGCGCCAGCAGCTTGGGACTTCTCGATAATAAGGCCTATGGCTACACCTTC

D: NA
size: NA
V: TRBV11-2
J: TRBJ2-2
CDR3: CASSLSGTGELFF
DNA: TGTGCCAGCAGCTTAAGTGGCACCGGGGAGCTGTTTTTT